This T cell receptor (beta chain) was retrieved from a study of blood T cell repertoires in COVID-19. Assay: immunoSEQ multiplex PCR; the TCRdb copy retains only in-frame clones and omits some. Of about 130,000 clones detected, roughly 79% appear once; the ten largest clones hold 10% to 14%. CDR1 SGHDT and CDR2 YYEEEE come from the germline V gene. Trimming took off 7 bases at V and 4 bases at J, with 12 bases between the two ends. The CDR3 is 13 residues long. This rearrangement joins TRBV5-6 to TRBJ2-1; D might be TRBD1 (6 bases). This receptor was identified in a human donor in a cohort sampled during active COVID-19. Material for sequencing was peripheral blood. The CDR3 here is CASDVGGYNEQFF. The DNA for the CDR3 is TGTGCCAGCGATGTAGGGGGTTACAATGAGCAGTTCTTC.